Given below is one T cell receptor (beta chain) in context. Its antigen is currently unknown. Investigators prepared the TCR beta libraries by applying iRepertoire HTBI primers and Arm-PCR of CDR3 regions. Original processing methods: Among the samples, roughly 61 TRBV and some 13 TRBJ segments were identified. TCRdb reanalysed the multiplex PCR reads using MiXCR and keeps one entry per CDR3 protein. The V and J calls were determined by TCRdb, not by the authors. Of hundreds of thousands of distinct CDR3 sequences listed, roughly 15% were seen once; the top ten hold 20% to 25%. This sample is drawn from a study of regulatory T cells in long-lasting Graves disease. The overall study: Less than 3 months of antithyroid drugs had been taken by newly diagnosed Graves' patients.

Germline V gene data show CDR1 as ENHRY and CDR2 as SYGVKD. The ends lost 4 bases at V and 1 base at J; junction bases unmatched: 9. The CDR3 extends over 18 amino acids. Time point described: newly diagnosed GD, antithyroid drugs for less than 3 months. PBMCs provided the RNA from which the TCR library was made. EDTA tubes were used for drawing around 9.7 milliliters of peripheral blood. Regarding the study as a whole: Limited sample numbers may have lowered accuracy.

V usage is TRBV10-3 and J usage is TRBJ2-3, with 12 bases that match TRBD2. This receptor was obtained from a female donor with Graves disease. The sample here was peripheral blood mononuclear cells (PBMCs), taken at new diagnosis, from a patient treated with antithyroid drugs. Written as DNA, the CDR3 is TGTGCCATCAGTGTATCTACTAGCGGGGGGTCGGGCACAGATACGCAGTATTTT. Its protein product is CAISVSTSGGSGTDTQYF.